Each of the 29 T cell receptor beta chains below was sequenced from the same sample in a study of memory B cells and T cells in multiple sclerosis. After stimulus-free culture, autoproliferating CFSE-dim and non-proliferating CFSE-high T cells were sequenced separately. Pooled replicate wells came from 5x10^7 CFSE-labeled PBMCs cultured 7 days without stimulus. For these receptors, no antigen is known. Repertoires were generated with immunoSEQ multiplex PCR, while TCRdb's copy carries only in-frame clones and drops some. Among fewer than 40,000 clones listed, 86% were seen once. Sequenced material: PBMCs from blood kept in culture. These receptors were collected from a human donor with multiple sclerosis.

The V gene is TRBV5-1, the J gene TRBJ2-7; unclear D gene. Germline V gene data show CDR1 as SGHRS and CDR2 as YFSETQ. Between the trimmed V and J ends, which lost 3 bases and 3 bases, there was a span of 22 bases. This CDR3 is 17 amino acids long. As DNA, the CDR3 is TGCGCCAGCAGCTCCGACCGCCCGCCCGGACCATACTACGAGCAGTACTTC. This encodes CASSSDRPPGPYYEQYF.

The CDR3 spells CASSPDGGRTDTQYF. CDR3 sequence (DNA): TGCGCCAGCAGCCCGGACGGGGGAAGGACAGATACGCAGTATTTT. The chain employs TRBV5-1 and TRBJ2-3; D possibly corresponds to TRBD2 (6 bases). Germline V gene sequence: CDR1 SGHRS, CDR2 YFSETQ. The CDR3 totals 15 residues. V lost 4 bases, J lost 3 bases, and 15 bases lay in between.

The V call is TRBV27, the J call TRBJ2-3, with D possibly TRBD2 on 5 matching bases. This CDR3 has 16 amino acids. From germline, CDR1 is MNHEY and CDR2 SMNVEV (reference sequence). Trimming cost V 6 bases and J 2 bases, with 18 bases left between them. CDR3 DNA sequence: TGTGCCAGCAGGGATCACCTGACTAAATTCACAGATACGCAGTATTTT. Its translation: CASRDHLTKFTDTQYF.

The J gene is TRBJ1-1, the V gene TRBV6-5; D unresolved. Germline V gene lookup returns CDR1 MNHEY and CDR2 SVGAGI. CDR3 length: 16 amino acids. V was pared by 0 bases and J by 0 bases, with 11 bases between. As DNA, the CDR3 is TGTGCCAGCAGTTACTCGTCCGGGATGGTGAACACTGAAGCTTTCTTT. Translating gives CASSYSSGMVNTEAFF.

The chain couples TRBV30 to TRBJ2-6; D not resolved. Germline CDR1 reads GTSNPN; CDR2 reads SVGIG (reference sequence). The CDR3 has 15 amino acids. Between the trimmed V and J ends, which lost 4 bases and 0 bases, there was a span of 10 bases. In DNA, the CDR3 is TGTGCCTGGACAGAATTCATCTCTGGGGCCAACGTCCTGACTTTC. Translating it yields CAWTEFISGANVLTF. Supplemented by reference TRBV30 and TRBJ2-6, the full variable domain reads SQTIHQWPATLVQPVGSPLSLECTVEGTSNPNLYWYRQAAGRGLQLLFYSVGIGQISSEVPQNLSASRPQDRQFILSSKKLLLSDSGFYLCAWTEFISGANVLTFGAGSRLTVL.

The CDR3 sequence: CASIPSGGQSYNEQFF. In DNA, the CDR3 is TGTGCCAGTATACCTAGCGGGGGCCAATCCTACAATGAGCAGTTCTTC. The chain uses TRBV19 and TRBJ2-1; TRBD2 agrees at 10 bases. The germline CDR1 and CDR2 sequences are LNHDA and SQIVND (reference sequence). The J segment lost 1 base and the V segment lost 7 bases, leaving 7 bases of the junction unmatched. The CDR3 sequence is 16 residues long.

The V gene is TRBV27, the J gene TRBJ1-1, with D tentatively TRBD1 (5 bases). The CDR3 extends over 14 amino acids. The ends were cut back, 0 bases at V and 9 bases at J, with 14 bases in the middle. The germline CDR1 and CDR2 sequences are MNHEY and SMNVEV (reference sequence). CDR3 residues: CASSLSPTDTQAFF. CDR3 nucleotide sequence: TGTGCCAGCAGTTTATCCCCGACAGATACTCAAGCTTTCTTT.

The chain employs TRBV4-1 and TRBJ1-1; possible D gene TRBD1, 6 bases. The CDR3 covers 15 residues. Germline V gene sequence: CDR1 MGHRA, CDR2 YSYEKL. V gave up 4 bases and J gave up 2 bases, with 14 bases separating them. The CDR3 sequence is CASSPSWGANTEAFF. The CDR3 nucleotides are TGCGCCAGCAGCCCCTCATGGGGGGCTAACACTGAAGCTTTCTTT.

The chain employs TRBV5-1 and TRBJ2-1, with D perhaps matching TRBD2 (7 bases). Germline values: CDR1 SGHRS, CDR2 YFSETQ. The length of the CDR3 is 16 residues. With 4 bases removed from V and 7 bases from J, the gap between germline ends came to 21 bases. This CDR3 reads CASSTSFGGGHNEQFF. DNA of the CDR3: TGCGCCAGCAGCACCTCCTTTGGGGGGGGCCATAATGAGCAGTTCTTC.

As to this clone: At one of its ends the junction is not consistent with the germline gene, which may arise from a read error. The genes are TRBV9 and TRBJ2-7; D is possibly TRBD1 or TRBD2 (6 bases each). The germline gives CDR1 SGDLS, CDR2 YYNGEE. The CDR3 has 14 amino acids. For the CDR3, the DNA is TGTGCCGGCAGCGACAACAGGGAACTGGGAGGGCAGTACTTC. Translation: CAGSDNRELGGQYF.

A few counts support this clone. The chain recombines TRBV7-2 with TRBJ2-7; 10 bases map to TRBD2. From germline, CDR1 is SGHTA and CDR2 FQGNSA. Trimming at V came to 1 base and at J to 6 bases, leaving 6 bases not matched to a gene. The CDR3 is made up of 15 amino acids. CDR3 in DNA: TGTGCCAGCAGCTTAGTGAGCCTAGCGGGAGCCGAGCAGTACTTC. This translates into CASSLVSLAGAEQYF.

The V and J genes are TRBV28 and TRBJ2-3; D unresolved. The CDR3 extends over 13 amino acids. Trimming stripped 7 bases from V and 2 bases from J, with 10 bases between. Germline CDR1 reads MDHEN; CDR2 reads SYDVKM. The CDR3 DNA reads TGTGCCAGCATGAACAGTTTCACAGATACGCAGTATTTT. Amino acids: CASMNSFTDTQYF. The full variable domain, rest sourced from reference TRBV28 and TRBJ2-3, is DVKVTQSSRYLVKRTGEKVFLECVQDMDHENMFWYRQDPGLGLRLIYFSYDVKMKEKGDIPEGYSVSREKKERFSLILESASTNQTSMYLCASMNSFTDTQYFGPGTRLTVL.

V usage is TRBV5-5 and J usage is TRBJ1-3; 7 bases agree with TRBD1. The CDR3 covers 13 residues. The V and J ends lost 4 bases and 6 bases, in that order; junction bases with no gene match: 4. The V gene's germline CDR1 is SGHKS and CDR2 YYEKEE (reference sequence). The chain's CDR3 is CASSQGQINTIYF. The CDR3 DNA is TGTGCCAGCAGCCAGGGACAGATAAACACCATATATTTT.

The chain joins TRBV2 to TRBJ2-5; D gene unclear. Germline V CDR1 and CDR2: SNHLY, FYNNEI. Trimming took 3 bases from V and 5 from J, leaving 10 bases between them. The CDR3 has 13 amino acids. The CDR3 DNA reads TGTGCCAGCAGTGAGATCCACCGGGAGACCCAGTACTTC. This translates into CASSEIHRETQYF.

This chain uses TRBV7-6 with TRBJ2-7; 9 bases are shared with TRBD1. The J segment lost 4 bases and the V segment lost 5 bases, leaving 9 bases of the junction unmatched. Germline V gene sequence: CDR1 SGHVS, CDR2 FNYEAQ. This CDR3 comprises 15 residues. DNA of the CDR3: TGTGCCAGCAGCAAGGGGACAGGGAAAGGGTACGAGCAGTACTTC. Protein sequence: CASSKGTGKGYEQYF.

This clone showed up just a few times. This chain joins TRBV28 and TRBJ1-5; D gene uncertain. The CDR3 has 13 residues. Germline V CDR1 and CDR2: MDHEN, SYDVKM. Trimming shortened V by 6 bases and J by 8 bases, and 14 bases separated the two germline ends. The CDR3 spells CASRGSRREPQHF. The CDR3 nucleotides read TGTGCCAGCAGGGGCAGCCGAAGGGAGCCCCAGCATTTT.

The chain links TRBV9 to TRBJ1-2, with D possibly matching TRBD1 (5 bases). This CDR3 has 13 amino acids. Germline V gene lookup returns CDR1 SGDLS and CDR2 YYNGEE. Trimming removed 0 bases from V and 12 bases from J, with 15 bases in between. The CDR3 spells CASSVETGGGHTF. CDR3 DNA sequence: TGTGCCAGCAGCGTAGAGACGGGGGGAGGCCACACCTTC.

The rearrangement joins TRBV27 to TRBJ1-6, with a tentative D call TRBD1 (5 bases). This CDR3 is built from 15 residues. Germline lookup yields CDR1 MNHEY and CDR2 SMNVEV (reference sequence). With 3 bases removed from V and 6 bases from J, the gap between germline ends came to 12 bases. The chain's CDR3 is CASSLVKRGNSPLHF. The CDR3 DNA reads TGTGCCAGCAGTTTGGTGAAGAGGGGTAATTCACCCCTCCACTTT.

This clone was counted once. The CDR3 coding sequence is TGTGCCAGCAGCTTAGGATCAGGGGGCGCAGAAAAACTGTTTTTT. Its protein is CASSLGSGGAEKLFF. The V and J genes are TRBV7-7 and TRBJ1-4; TRBD1 matches 8 bases. Losses at the gene ends were 1 base for V and 8 bases for J; bases not matched to a gene: 6. Germline CDR1 SSHAT, CDR2 FNYEAQ (reference sequence). CDR3 length equals 15 residues.

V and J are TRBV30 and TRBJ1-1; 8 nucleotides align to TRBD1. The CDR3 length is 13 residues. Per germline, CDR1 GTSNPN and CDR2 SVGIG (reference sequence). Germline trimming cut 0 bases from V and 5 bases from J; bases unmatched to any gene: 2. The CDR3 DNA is TGTGCCTGGAGTGTAACAGGGGGAACTGAAGCTTTCTTT. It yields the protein CAWSVTGGTEAFF.

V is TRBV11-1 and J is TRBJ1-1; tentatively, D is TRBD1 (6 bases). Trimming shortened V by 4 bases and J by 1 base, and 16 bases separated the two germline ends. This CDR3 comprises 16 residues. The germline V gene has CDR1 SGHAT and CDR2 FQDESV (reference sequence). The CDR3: CASSSRDTHRNTEAFF. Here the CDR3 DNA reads TGTGCCAGCAGCTCCCGGGACACTCACAGGAACACTGAAGCTTTCTTT.

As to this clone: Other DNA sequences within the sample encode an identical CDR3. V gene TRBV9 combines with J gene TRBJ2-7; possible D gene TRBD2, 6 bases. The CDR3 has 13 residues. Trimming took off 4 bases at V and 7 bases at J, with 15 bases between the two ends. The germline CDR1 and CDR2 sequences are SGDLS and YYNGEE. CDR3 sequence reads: CASSPPLAGEQYF. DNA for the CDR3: TGTGCCAGCAGCCCCCCACTAGCCGGGGAGCAGTACTTC.

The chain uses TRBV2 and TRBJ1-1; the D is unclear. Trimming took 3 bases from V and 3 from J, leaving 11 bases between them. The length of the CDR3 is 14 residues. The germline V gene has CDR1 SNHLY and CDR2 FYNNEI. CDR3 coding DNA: TGTGCCAGCAGTGACCTCGTGGAAGACACTGAAGCTTTCTTT. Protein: CASSDLVEDTEAFF. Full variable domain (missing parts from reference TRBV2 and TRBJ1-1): EPEVTQTPSHQVTQMGQEVILRCVPISNHLYFYWYRQILGQKVEFLVSFYNNEISEKSEIFDDQFSVERPDGSNFTLKIRSTKLEDSAMYFCASSDLVEDTEAFFGQGTRLTVV.

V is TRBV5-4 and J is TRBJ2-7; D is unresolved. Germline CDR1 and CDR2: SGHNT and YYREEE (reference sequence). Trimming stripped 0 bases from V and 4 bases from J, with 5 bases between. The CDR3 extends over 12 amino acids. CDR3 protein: CASSLDGYEQYF. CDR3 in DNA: TGTGCCAGCAGCTTGGACGGATACGAGCAGTACTTC.

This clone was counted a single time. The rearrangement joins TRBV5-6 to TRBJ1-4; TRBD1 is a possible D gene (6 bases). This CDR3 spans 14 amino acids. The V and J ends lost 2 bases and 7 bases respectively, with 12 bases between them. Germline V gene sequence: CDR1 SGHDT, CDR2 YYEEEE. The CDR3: CASSLQGLGEKLFF. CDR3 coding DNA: TGTGCCAGCAGCTTACAGGGACTAGGTGAAAAACTGTTTTTT. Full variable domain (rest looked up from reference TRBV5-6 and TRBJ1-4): DAGVTQSPTHLIKTRGQQVTLRCSPKSGHDTVSWYQQALGQGPQFIFQYYEEEERQRGNFPDRFSGHQFPNYSSELNVNALLLGDSALYLCASSLQGLGEKLFFGSGTQLSVL.

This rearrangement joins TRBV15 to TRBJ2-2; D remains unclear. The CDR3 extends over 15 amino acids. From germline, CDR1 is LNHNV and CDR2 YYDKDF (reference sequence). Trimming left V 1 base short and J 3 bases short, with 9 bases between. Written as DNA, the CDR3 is TGTGCCACCAGCAGAGTCAAGGGTGACACCGGGGAGCTGTTTTTT. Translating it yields CATSRVKGDTGELFF.

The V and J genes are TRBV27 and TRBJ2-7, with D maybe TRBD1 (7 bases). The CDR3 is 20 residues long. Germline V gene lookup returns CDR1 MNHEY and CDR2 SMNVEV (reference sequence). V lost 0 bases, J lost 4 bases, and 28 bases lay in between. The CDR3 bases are TGTGCCAGCAGTTTATCGGTATTCGGGAGCCGTGGGACAGCCGTTTACGAGCAGTACTTC. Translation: CASSLSVFGSRGTAVYEQYF.

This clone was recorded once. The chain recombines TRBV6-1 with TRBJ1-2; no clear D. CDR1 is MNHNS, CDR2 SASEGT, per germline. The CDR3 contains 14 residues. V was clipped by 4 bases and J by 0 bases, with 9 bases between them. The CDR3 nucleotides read TGTGCCAGCAGTGTCGGCAGCGCTAACTATGGCTACACCTTC. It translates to CASSVGSANYGYTF.

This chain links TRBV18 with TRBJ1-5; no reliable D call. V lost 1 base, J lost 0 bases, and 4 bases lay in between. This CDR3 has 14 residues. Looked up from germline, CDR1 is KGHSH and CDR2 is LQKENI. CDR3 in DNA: TGTGCCAGCTCACCACTCAGTAGCAATCAGCCCCAGCATTTT. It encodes CASSPLSSNQPQHF.